The 21 T cell receptor beta chains below were found in one sample sequenced in a study of blood T cell repertoires in COVID-19. Profiling relied on immunoSEQ multiplex PCR, and the TCRdb table lists in-frame clones only, not all of them. The data hold 150,000 to 180,000 clones, with around four fifths observed a single time. Material for sequencing was peripheral blood. The receptor source for this set is a woman aged 80 or older with acute or convalescent COVID-19.

This chain connects TRBV7-9 to TRBJ2-3; 9 bases are shared with TRBD1. Per germline, CDR1 SEHNR and CDR2 FQNEAQ (reference sequence). V was pared by 1 base and J by 2 bases, with 7 bases of the junction left unmatched. The CDR3 sequence is 17 residues long. The CDR3 DNA sequence: TGTGCCAGCAGCTTAGTAGCCGGGACAGGGTACACAGATACGCAGTATTTT. Translated: CASSLVAGTGYTDTQYF.

V usage is TRBV18 and J usage is TRBJ1-5; 10 bases are shared with TRBD1. CDR1 and CDR2 from the germline V gene are KGHSH and LQKENI. CDR3 length equals 16 residues. With V trimmed by 2 bases and J by 6 bases, 7 bases remained unmatched. The DNA for the CDR3 is TGTGCCAGCTCACCATCCGGGACAGGGGCTGGTCAGCCCCAGCATTTT. This translates into CASSPSGTGAGQPQHF.

The CDR3 region is CASSDSFRVSTDTQYF. CDR3 sequence (DNA): TGTGCCAGCAGTGACTCGTTTCGGGTGAGCACAGATACGCAGTATTTT. This chain joins TRBV6-4 and TRBJ2-3, with unresolved D. Germline CDR1 reads MRHNA; CDR2 reads SNTAGT. CDR3 length equals 16 residues. The germline V and J ends were trimmed by 0 bases and 0 bases, with 10 bases remaining between them.

Only a few counts were recorded for this clone. The rearrangement uses TRBV5-6 and TRBJ2-1; 7 bases map to TRBD2. The CDR3 covers 13 residues. Germline V CDR1 and CDR2: SGHDT, YYEEEE. J was trimmed by 7 bases and V by 4 bases; bases with no gene match: 5. The CDR3 DNA follows: TGTGCCAGCAGCAGGACTAGTGCAAATGAGCAGTTCTTC. Encoded protein: CASSRTSANEQFF.

This chain joins TRBV5-4 and TRBJ2-1, with 9 bases matching TRBD1. Germline trimming cut 2 bases from V and 5 bases from J; bases unmatched to any gene: 11. The CDR3 runs 17 residues. CDR1 is SGHNT and CDR2 is YYREEE in the germline V gene (reference sequence). The CDR3 reads CASSLAPGQGSDNEQFF. CDR3 nucleotides: TGTGCCAGCAGCTTAGCTCCGGGACAGGGAAGTGACAATGAGCAGTTCTTC.

The chain uses TRBV7-9 and TRBJ2-2; D is possibly TRBD2 (6 bases). The germline V gene has CDR1 SEHNR and CDR2 FQNEAQ (reference sequence). Trimming took off 0 bases at V and 5 bases at J, with 19 bases between the two ends. This CDR3 is 18 amino acids long. CDR3 nucleotide sequence: TGTGCCAGCAGCTTAGCGTTACTATCGCGGGAAAGAACCGGGGAGCTGTTTTTT. This translates into CASSLALLSRERTGELFF.

The gene calls are TRBV19 and TRBJ2-2; 8 nucleotides agree with TRBD1. Germline lookup yields CDR1 LNHDA and CDR2 SQIVND (reference sequence). V lost 9 bases, J lost 7 bases, and 13 bases stayed unmatched. The CDR3 is made up of 15 amino acids. CDR3 sequence reads: CASTNLGQGDGELFF. The CDR3 DNA sequence: TGTGCCAGCACAAACCTCGGACAGGGAGACGGGGAGCTGTTTTTT. Based on the CDR3 plus reference TRBV19 and TRBJ2-2, the full variable domain is DGGITQSPKYLFRKEGQNVTLSCEQNLNHDAMYWYRQDPGQGLRLIYYSQIVNDFQKGDIAEGYSVSREKKESFPLTVTSAQKNPTAFYLCASTNLGQGDGELFFGEGSRLTVL.

The chain employs TRBV23-1 and TRBJ2-4; TRBD1 might be the D (6 bases). TRBV23-1 is assigned to the ORF class and has an uncertain function. The germline V and J ends were trimmed by 0 bases and 0 bases, with 12 bases remaining between them. The CDR3 is 17 amino acids. CDR3 DNA sequence: TGCGCCAGCAGTCAATCGTCCGGGACACAAGCCAAAAACATTCAGTACTTC. Its translation: CASSQSSGTQAKNIQYF.

V is TRBV6-5 and J is TRBJ2-7; D remains unclear. CDR1 MNHEY and CDR2 SVGAGI come from the germline V gene. Trimming took 5 bases from V and 7 from J, leaving 9 bases between them. CDR3 length: 11 residues. CDR3 nucleotides: TGTGCCAGCAGTCCCGGTAGAGAGCAGTACTTC. Translation gives CASSPGREQYF.

The rearrangement links TRBV19 to TRBJ1-5; possibly TRBD1 for D (5 bases). The CDR3 covers 15 residues. The V gene lost 4 bases and the J gene lost 6 bases, with 16 bases spanning the gap. Germline CDR1 LNHDA, CDR2 SQIVND (reference sequence). CDR3 nucleotides: TGTGCCAGTAGTACGGGGACTGTTACGGGTCAGCCCCAGCATTTT. This translates into CASSTGTVTGQPQHF.

J is TRBJ2-3 and V is TRBV15, with 9 nucleotides matching TRBD2. The germline gives CDR1 LNHNV, CDR2 YYDKDF (reference sequence). The CDR3 totals 15 residues. The ends lost 1 base at V and 9 bases at J; junction bases unmatched: 8. Written as DNA, the CDR3 is TGTGCCACCAGCAGAGCGGGTAGCGGGAGTCCCACGCAGTATTTT. Translating gives CATSRAGSGSPTQYF.

The J gene is TRBJ1-2, the V gene TRBV19, with a possible D match to TRBD1 (5 bases). The V gene lost 4 bases and the J gene lost 8 bases, with 26 bases spanning the gap. The CDR3 runs 17 residues. Germline assignment: CDR1 LNHDA and CDR2 SQIVND (reference sequence). This CDR3 reads CASSKGLGAARPTGYTF. CDR3 sequence (DNA): TGTGCCAGTAGTAAGGGGCTTGGGGCGGCGCGCCCCACCGGCTACACCTTC.

This rearrangement joins TRBV2 to TRBJ2-1; tentative D call: TRBD2 (6 bases). Germline V lookup: CDR1 SNHLY, CDR2 FYNNEI. Trimming removed 6 bases from V and 5 bases from J, with 23 bases in between. The CDR3 runs 17 residues. CDR3 sequence: CASSARLAATPHNEQFF. Here the CDR3 DNA reads TGTGCCAGCAGCGCACGTTTAGCGGCAACACCACACAATGAGCAGTTCTTC.

This chain uses TRBV6-5 with TRBJ1-3; 7 bases line up with TRBD1. In germline, CDR1 is MNHEY, CDR2 SVGAGI. Germline trimming cut 11 bases from V and 4 bases from J; bases unmatched to any gene: 5. This CDR3 has 12 amino acids. The chain's CDR3 is CAGKTGGNTIYF. The CDR3 region has the DNA TGTGCCGGGAAGACAGGGGGAAACACCATATATTTT.

V and J are TRBV20-1 and TRBJ1-1, with D tentatively TRBD1 (5 bases). The length of the CDR3 is 13 residues. V lost 3 bases, J lost 3 bases, and 11 bases lay in between. Germline V gene sequence: CDR1 DFQATT, CDR2 SNEGSKA (reference sequence). For the CDR3, the DNA is TGCAGTGCTAGTGGGGCAGGGCACACTGAAGCTTTCTTT. Residues: CSASGAGHTEAFF.

This chain connects TRBV10-2 to TRBJ1-4; TRBD1 aligns across 9 bases. Losses at the gene ends were 2 bases for V and 8 bases for J; bases not matched to a gene: 24. Per the germline V gene, CDR1 is WSHSY and CDR2 is SAAADI. The CDR3 has 21 amino acids. The CDR3 DNA reads as TGCGCCAGCAGTGAGGCCCGGTCCGGGACAGGGAATCGAGGGGGGCGCGAAAAACTGTTTTTT. Translation: CASSEARSGTGNRGGREKLFF.

The chain recombines TRBV12-3 or TRBV12-4 with TRBJ1-1; no firm D call. This CDR3 is 13 amino acids long. Trimming removed 3 bases from V and 3 bases from J, with 8 bases in between. CDR3 coding DNA: TGTGCCAGCAGTTTTCTATTAGACACTGAAGCTTTCTTT. It is translated as CASSFLLDTEAFF.

This chain joins TRBV30 and TRBJ1-3; perhaps TRBD1 as D (5 bases). V was clipped by 7 bases and J by 0 bases, with 10 bases between them. The V gene's germline CDR1 is GTSNPN and CDR2 SVGIG (reference sequence). The CDR3 has 13 residues. CDR3 nucleotides: TGTGCCTCGACCGACAGCTCTGGAAACACCATATATTTT. This encodes CASTDSSGNTIYF.

The chain joins TRBV5-1 to TRBJ2-2, with TRBD1 identical over 11 bases. The CDR3 extends over 16 amino acids. CDR1 and CDR2 from the germline V gene are SGHRS and YFSETQ. V lost 4 bases to trimming and J lost 6 bases; unmatched junction nucleotides: 8. In nucleotides, the CDR3 is TGCGCCAGCAGCACCCAGGGACAGGGGGGTTCCGGGGAGCTGTTTTTT. It translates to CASSTQGQGGSGELFF. The variable domain in full, completed from reference TRBV5-1 and TRBJ2-2, reads KAGVTQTPRYLIKTRGQQVTLSCSPISGHRSVSWYQQTPGQGLQFLFEYFSETQRNKGNFPGRFSGRQFSNSRSEMNVSTLELGDSALYLCASSTQGQGGSGELFFGEGSRLTVL.

In its sample, this clone was seen once. The V call is TRBV29-1, the J call TRBJ2-3; TRBD2 agrees at 9 bases. CDR3 size: 19 residues. V was clipped by 2 bases and J by 2 bases; unmatched bases: 17. Germline values: CDR1 SQVTM, CDR2 ANQGSEA. In DNA, the CDR3 is TGCAGCGTTGAAAGTAGCGGGAGACAGGACACACTCCTCACAGATACGCAGTATTTT. It specifies CSVESSGRQDTLLTDTQYF.

About this clone: Other nucleotide sequences in the sample specify the same CDR3. The rearrangement links TRBV7-2 to TRBJ2-7; TRBD1 aligns across 8 bases. Germline-derived CDR1 and CDR2 are SGHTA and FQGNSA. The J segment lost 4 bases and the V segment lost 0 bases, leaving 5 bases of the junction unmatched. The CDR3 is 15 residues long. The CDR3 DNA follows: TGTGCCAGCAGCTTAGCGCTAGGACAGGGTTACGAGCAGTACTTC. It is translated as CASSLALGQGYEQYF. Full variable domain (missing parts from reference TRBV7-2 and TRBJ2-7): GAGVSQSPSNKVTEKGKDVELRCDPISGHTALYWYRQSLGQGLEFLIYFQGNSAPDKSGLPSDRFSAERTGGSVSTLTIQRTQQEDSAVYLCASSLALGQGYEQYFGPGTRLTVT.